These 14 T cell receptor beta chains were all obtained from the same sample, sequenced in a study of blood T cells in healthy people across ages. PCR was performed a second time for about 7 to 11 cycles using a sample-barcoded 5' primer and a J-beta primer mix. TCRdb reprocessed the 5' RACE reads via MiXCR and lists one record per CDR3 protein. The data show about 570,000 distinct CDR3 sequences, approximately 30% seen once. The sequenced material came from blood. All receptors come from a woman in her sixties or seventies in good health.

The rearrangement joins TRBV20-1 to TRBJ2-1; the match to TRBD2 covers 11 bases. The CDR3 length is 16 residues. V lost 1 base to trimming and J lost 7 bases; unmatched junction nucleotides: 9. The germline gives CDR1 DFQATT, CDR2 SNEGSKA (reference sequence). The CDR3 DNA sequence: TGCAGTGCTAGAGTGGTAGCGGGGGGGCCGCGGAATGAGCAGTTCTTC. It codes for CSARVVAGGPRNEQFF.

In this sample, this clonotype turned up a few times. The rearrangement uses TRBV2 and TRBJ2-3, with no clear D. V was trimmed by 4 bases and J by 6 bases, leaving 8 bases between them. Per germline, CDR1 SNHLY and CDR2 FYNNEI. CDR3 length: 12 residues. In nucleotides, the CDR3 is TGTGCCAGCAGTGTAACCCTTGATACGCAGTATTTT. It yields the protein CASSVTLDTQYF.

This clonotype has only a few counts. The CDR3 DNA reads as TGTGCCAGCAGTGGGACTAGCGGGGATGAGCAGTTCTTC. Its protein is CASSGTSGDEQFF. The chain uses TRBV2 and TRBJ2-5; 12 nucleotides agree with TRBD2. The J call is in doubt because the DNA end fits TRBJ2-1 better. Germline V lookup: CDR1 SNHLY, CDR2 FYNNEI. This CDR3 spans 13 amino acids.

This clonotype was found a few times. The gene calls are TRBV12-3 or TRBV12-4 and TRBJ2-7; TRBD1 matches at 7 bases. V shed 10 bases and J 2 bases; nucleotides not matched to a gene: 14. The CDR3 is made up of 15 amino acids. The CDR3 loop is CANRTRQGAAYEQYF. DNA of the CDR3: TGTGCCAACAGAACGCGACAGGGAGCGGCCTACGAGCAGTACTTC.

The V and J genes are TRBV10-3 and TRBJ2-3; D is unresolved. The germline V and J ends were trimmed by 7 bases and 3 bases, with 11 bases remaining between them. Germline CDR1 and CDR2: ENHRY and SYGVKD. CDR3 size: 13 residues. The CDR3 loop reads CAITTSRTDTQYF. CDR3 coding DNA: TGTGCCATCACCACTTCAAGGACAGATACGCAGTATTTT.

The chain joins TRBV10-3 to TRBJ2-1, with D uncertain. CDR3 length equals 15 residues. Trimming pared 0 bases from V and 4 bases from J, leaving 10 bases between. Germline CDR1 and CDR2: ENHRY and SYGVKD. The CDR3 loop reads CAISESPVGYNEQFF. DNA of the CDR3: TGTGCCATCAGTGAGTCGCCAGTCGGATACAATGAGCAGTTCTTC.

The genes are TRBV5-1 and TRBJ2-5, with 9 bases fitting TRBD2. TRBJ2-1 matches the DNA end more closely, so the J call is doubtful. The CDR3 runs to 15 residues. Germline CDR1 is SGHRS and CDR2 is YFSETQ. DNA for the CDR3: TGCGCCAGCAGCATAATACCGGGACTAGCCAATGAGCAGTTCTTC. This codes for CASSIIPGLANEQFF.

J is TRBJ2-5 and V is TRBV19, with TRBD2 as a possible D gene (6 bases). Judging by the DNA end, TRBJ2-7 fits better; the J call may be wrong. The CDR3 is 15 residues long. The germline gives CDR1 LNHDA, CDR2 SQIVND (reference sequence). CDR3 coding DNA: TGTGCCAGTAGTATGCGCGGGGCCACCTCCTACGAGCAGTACTTC. As protein: CASSMRGATSYEQYF.

This clonotype has only a few counts. The genes are TRBV29-1 and TRBJ2-5; 10 nucleotides line up with TRBD1. The trim removed 7 bases at V and 4 bases at J, leaving 6 bases unmatched. Looked up from germline, CDR1 is SQVTM and CDR2 is ANQGSEA. CDR3 size: 13 residues. The CDR3 region is CSATGGYGETQYF. The CDR3 bases are TGCAGCGCGACAGGGGGCTATGGAGAGACCCAGTACTTC.

This clonotype was counted between two and nine times. The chain joins TRBV5-1 to TRBJ1-2, with TRBD1 identical over 7 bases. The V and J ends lost 0 bases and 8 bases, in that order; junction bases with no gene match: 10. The CDR3 runs 15 residues. Looked up from germline, CDR1 is SGHRS and CDR2 is YFSETQ. CDR3 amino acids: CASSLVVTGSQGYTF. CDR3 bases: TGCGCCAGCAGCTTGGTAGTGACAGGGAGCCAAGGCTACACCTTC.

This chain links TRBV18 with TRBJ2-4, with D perhaps TRBD1 (6 bases). Deletions cut 3 bases from V and 9 bases from J, with 12 bases between. Germline V CDR1 and CDR2: KGHSH, LQKENI. The CDR3 covers 13 residues. CDR3 DNA sequence: TGTGCCAGCTCACCTGACAGGCCCTCCATTCAGTACTTC. It is translated as CASSPDRPSIQYF. Together with reference TRBV18 and TRBJ2-4, the CDR3 gives the full variable domain: NAGVMQNPRHLVRRRGQEARLRCSPMKGHSHVYWYRQLPEEGLKFMVYLQKENIIDESGMPKERFSAEFPKEGPSILRIQQVVRGDSAAYFCASSPDRPSIQYFGAGTRLSVL.

The table lists this clonotype with a few counts. J is TRBJ2-7 and V is TRBV9; D gene ambiguous. Germline V gene data show CDR1 as SGDLS and CDR2 as YYNGEE. Trimming cost V 0 bases and J 5 bases, with 12 bases left between them. The CDR3 totals 14 residues. The CDR3 bases are TGTGCCAGCAGCGTAGCTGGGGTTGGTAACGAGCAGTACTTC. Translated: CASSVAGVGNEQYF. The variable domain in full, with the rest retrieved from reference TRBV9 and TRBJ2-7, is DSGVTQTPKHLITATGQRVTLRCSPRSGDLSVYWYQQSLDQGLQFLIQYYNGEERAKGNILERFSAQQFPDLHSELNLSSLELGDSALYFCASSVAGVGNEQYFGPGTRLTVT.

This chain connects TRBV7-9 to TRBJ2-5; 7 bases align to TRBD2. V gave up 6 bases and J gave up 3 bases; unmatched junction bases: 10. The length of the CDR3 is 15 residues. Germline loops: CDR1 SEHNR, CDR2 FQNEAQ (reference sequence). CDR3 sequence reads: CASSPRAGVKETQYF. CDR3 in DNA: TGTGCCAGCAGTCCCCGTGCGGGGGTGAAAGAGACCCAGTACTTC.

This clonotype has more than one count but fewer than ten. V is TRBV9 and J is TRBJ2-7; unclear D gene. The germline CDR1 and CDR2 sequences are SGDLS and YYNGEE. V was clipped by 1 base and J by 2 bases, with 7 bases between them. CDR3 size: 13 residues. The CDR3 region is CASSVRDTYEQYF. In nucleotides, the CDR3 is TGTGCCAGCAGCGTAAGGGATACCTACGAGCAGTACTTC.